This is a list of T cell receptor beta chains from one sample in a study of OX40 agonist ivuxolimab in advanced cancers. Generated by immunoSEQ multiplex PCR, the TCRdb table keeps only in-frame clones and is missing some. The sample holds around 65,000 clones, roughly 90% seen once. Specimen: CD4+ or CD8+ T cells sorted from blood, collected in a trial of the OX40 agonist ivuxolimab. All receptors come from an adult with an advanced solid tumor such as melanoma, head and neck, liver or kidney cancer. The CDR3 runs from the conserved cysteine through the conserved F or W. The D gene is left open where the match is weak. Some rows mark clone size as missing; the rest say once, few, many or name a class of expanded clone.

j_gene,d_gene,abundance,v_gene,CDR3aa,CDR3nt
TRBJ1-4,.,.,TRBV13,CASSLKGAGSNEKLFF,TGTGCCAGCAGCTTAAAGGGCGCCGGGTCTAATGAAAAACTGTTTTTT
TRBJ2-2,TRBD2,.,TRBV5-1,CASSFLAGASGELFF,TGCGCCAGCAGCTTCCTAGCGGGAGCTAGCGGGGAGCTGTTTTTT
TRBJ2-7,.,.,TRBV20-1,CSASGRDEQYF,TGCAGTGCTAGCGGGAGAGACGAGCAGTACTTC
TRBJ2-7,.,.,TRBV7-2,CASSLARGAAYEQYF,TGTGCCAGCAGCTTAGCGCGAGGAGCCGCCTACGAGCAGTACTTC
TRBJ2-1,TRBD2,.,TRBV5-4,CASSLVRVGLAGVGEQFF,TGTGCCAGCAGCTTGGTTCGGGTGGGACTAGCGGGAGTAGGTGAGCAGTTCTTC
TRBJ2-1,TRBD1,.,TRBV19,CASSTHDPGQGVHEQFF,TGTGCCAGTAGTACCCACGACCCGGGACAGGGTGTTCATGAGCAGTTCTTC
TRBJ2-1,.,once,TRBV5-8,CASSGIGATTQDEQFF,TGTGCCAGCAGCGGGATTGGGGCCACGACGCAGGATGAGCAGTTCTTC
TRBJ2-7,TRBD2,.,TRBV7-2,CASSLTSGTYEQYF,TGTGCCAGCAGCTTGACTAGCGGAACCTACGAGCAGTACTTC
TRBJ1-3,TRBD1,few,TRBV30,CAWSVIGTGRNTIYF,TGTGCCTGGAGTGTAATCGGGACAGGGAGAAACACCATATATTTT
TRBJ1-5,.,.,TRBV30,CAWSYRDGQPQHF,TGTGCCTGGAGTTACAGGGACGGCCAGCCCCAGCATTTT
TRBJ2-5,.,.,TRBV18,CASSPKIGDQETQYF,TGTGCCAGCTCACCTAAAATCGGTGACCAAGAGACCCAGTACTTC
TRBJ1-5,.,.,TRBV6-6,CASNGGDSNQPQHF,TGTGCCAGCAATGGAGGGGATAGCAATCAGCCCCAGCATTTT
TRBJ2-7,TRBD1,.,TRBV11-3,CASSFAGQVSYEQYF,TGTGCCAGCAGCTTTGCGGGACAGGTGTCCTACGAGCAGTACTTC
TRBJ2-5,.,once,TRBV5-1,CASSLVGQQETQYF,TGCGCCAGCAGCTTGGTGGGGCAGCAAGAGACCCAGTACTTC
TRBJ1-2,TRBD1,.,TRBV6-5,CATASGQGYGYTF,TGTGCCACCGCGTCGGGACAGGGCTATGGCTACACCTTC
TRBJ2-1,.,.,TRBV10-1,CASSEWRASEQFF,TGCGCCAGCAGTGAGTGGAGGGCATCTGAGCAGTTCTTC
TRBJ1-2,.,.,TRBV5-1,CASSLGARRNYGYTF,TGCGCCAGCAGCTTGGGGGCAAGGAGGAACTATGGCTACACCTTC
TRBJ1-2,TRBD1,.,TRBV19,CASRQQGAEGYGYTF,TGTGCCAGTAGGCAACAGGGGGCGGAAGGCTATGGCTACACCTTC
TRBJ2-1,TRBD2,.,TRBV9,CASSVTPGLAGGGSYNEQFF,TGTGCCAGCAGCGTAACCCCGGGACTAGCGGGGGGGGGCTCCTACAATGAGCAGTTCTTC
TRBJ2-5,.,.,TRBV5-1,CASSWDKKETQYF,TGCGCCAGCAGCTGGGACAAGAAAGAGACCCAGTACTTC
TRBJ2-7,.,.,TRBV10-2,CASTPLVEQYF,TGCGCCAGCACCCCTTTGGTCGAGCAGTACTTC
TRBJ2-3,.,.,TRBV5-1,CASSLTGMSTDTQYF,TGCGCCAGCAGCTTGACAGGGATGAGTACAGATACGCAGTATTTT
TRBJ2-7,.,.,TRBV2,CASKVVRGHEQYF,TGTGCCAGCAAAGTCGTCAGGGGCCACGAGCAGTACTTC
TRBJ2-1,TRBD2,.,TRBV15,CATSERAGSYNEQFF,TGTGCCACCAGCGAACGAGCGGGATCCTACAATGAGCAGTTCTTC
TRBJ2-7,.,.,TRBV6-1,CASSEIGPQYF,TGTGCCAGCAGTGAAATTGGGCCCCAGTACTTC
TRBJ2-7,.,.,TRBV4-3,CASSPMKSSYEQYF,TGCGCCAGCAGCCCGATGAAGAGCTCCTACGAGCAGTACTTC
TRBJ2-1,TRBD2,.,TRBV28,CASSDPSGSFIYEQFF,TGTGCCAGCAGTGACCCTAGCGGGAGCTTTATCTATGAGCAGTTCTTC
TRBJ1-3,.,.,TRBV10-3,CAISDGNTIYF,TGTGCCATCAGTGACGGAAACACCATATATTTT
TRBJ2-2,TRBD1,.,TRBV28,CASSWATGRTGELFF,TGTGCCAGCAGTTGGGCGACAGGGAGAACCGGGGAGCTGTTTTTT
TRBJ2-3,.,.,TRBV7-3,CASSKSTRTDTQYF,TGTGCCAGCAGCAAAAGCACCCGTACAGATACGCAGTATTTT
TRBJ2-3,TRBD2,.,TRBV19,CASTAGGGGTDTQYF,TGTGCCAGTACAGCGGGAGGGGGCGGCACAGATACGCAGTATTTT
TRBJ1-1,.,few,TRBV5-1,CASSLAAILAFF,TGCGCCAGCAGCTTGGCGGCGATATTAGCTTTCTTT
TRBJ1-5,.,.,TRBV7-2,CASSFSSNQPQHF,TGTGCCAGCAGTTTCTCAAGCAATCAGCCCCAGCATTTT
TRBJ2-1,.,.,TRBV11-2,CASDAPAGHNEQFF,TGTGCCAGCGACGCCCCTGCGGGACACAATGAGCAGTTCTTC
TRBJ2-5,.,.,TRBV12-5,CASGVTQQETQYF,TGTGCTAGTGGTGTGACGCAACAAGAGACCCAGTACTTC
TRBJ1-1,TRBD1,.,TRBV10-3,CAIHGGQGGGLNTEAFF,TGTGCCATCCATGGGGGTCAGGGGGGTGGCCTGAACACTGAAGCTTTCTTT
TRBJ2-7,.,.,TRBV9,CASSAPRSYEQYF,TGTGCCAGCAGCGCGCCCCGATCCTACGAGCAGTACTTC
TRBJ1-2,.,.,TRBV7-9,CASSIQNYGYTF,TGTGCCAGCAGCATACAGAACTATGGCTACACCTTC
TRBJ2-2,TRBD2,.,TRBV12-5,CASGLATSGYTGELFF,TGTGCTAGTGGTTTGGCTACTAGCGGTTACACCGGGGAGCTGTTTTTT
TRBJ2-1,.,.,TRBV23-1,CASSHLVVDNEQFF,TGCGCCAGCAGTCACCTCGTAGTCGACAATGAGCAGTTCTTC
TRBJ2-2,.,once,TRBV4-1,CASSQYGPRVTGELFF,TGCGCCAGCAGCCAATACGGGCCCCGAGTTACCGGGGAGCTGTTTTTT
TRBJ1-2,.,.,TRBV18,CASSPPGREGGYTF,TGTGCCAGCTCACCACCGGGAAGGGAGGGTGGCTACACCTTC
TRBJ1-2,TRBD1,.,TRBV30,CAVGGAFGGYTF,TGTGCTGTAGGGGGCGCGTTTGGTGGCTACACCTTC
TRBJ2-2,.,.,TRBV6-5,CASSSGASTGELFF,TGTGCCAGCAGCTCCGGGGCGAGCACCGGGGAGCTGTTTTTT
TRBJ2-1,TRBD2,.,TRBV7-2,CASSLVSASGRGSYNEQFF,TGTGCCAGCAGCTTAGTATCGGCTAGCGGGAGGGGCTCCTACAATGAGCAGTTCTTC
TRBJ1-3,.,.,TRBV4-2,CASSRRGEFENTIYF,TGTGCCAGCAGCCGGAGGGGAGAGTTTGAAAACACCATATATTTT
TRBJ1-2,.,once,TRBV7-2,CASSQAFNYGYTF,TGTGCCAGCAGCCAAGCTTTTAACTATGGCTACACCTTC
TRBJ2-5,.,.,TRBV20-1,CSDDSQETQYF,TGCAGTGATGACAGTCAAGAGACCCAGTACTTC
TRBJ2-7,.,.,TRBV21-1,CASSKGTLWTGLYEQYF,TGTGCCAGCAGCAAAGGGACCCTTTGGACGGGGTTATACGAGCAGTACTTC
TRBJ1-1,TRBD1,.,TRBV7-3,CASSGQGNTEAFF,TGTGCCAGCAGCGGACAGGGTAACACTGAAGCTTTCTTT
TRBJ1-3,.,.,TRBV7-3,CASSLTRSGNTIYF,TGTGCCAGCAGCTTAACTCGCTCTGGAAACACCATATATTTT
TRBJ1-5,.,.,TRBV10-3,CAISESVGQNQPQHF,TGTGCCATCAGTGAGTCGGTCGGGCAAAATCAGCCCCAGCATTTT
TRBJ2-1,TRBD2,once,TRBV11-3,CASSLTGGNEQFF,TGTGCCAGCAGTCTAACCGGGGGGAATGAGCAGTTCTTC
TRBJ1-6,TRBD1,.,TRBV6-1,CASIFGGQGASPLHF,TGTGCCAGCATTTTCGGGGGACAGGGGGCTTCACCCCTCCACTTT
TRBJ1-1,TRBD1,.,TRBV7-9,CASRKGALNTEAFF,TGTGCCAGCAGAAAGGGGGCTCTGAACACTGAAGCTTTCTTT
TRBJ2-3,.,.,TRBV7-2,CASSLTLQSQYF,TGTGCCAGCAGCTTAACCCTCCAGTCGCAGTATTTT
TRBJ2-4,TRBD1,.,TRBV28,CASSERQGAKNIQYF,TGTGCCAGCAGTGAAAGACAGGGGGCCAAAAACATTCAGTACTTC
TRBJ2-1,.,.,TRBV4-3,CASSQERQSEQFF,TGCGCCAGCAGCCAAGAGCGGCAGAGTGAGCAGTTCTTC
TRBJ1-1,.,.,TRBV4-3,CASSHETGNTEAFF,TGCGCCAGCAGCCACGAGACAGGGAACACTGAAGCTTTCTTT
TRBJ2-2,.,.,TRBV6-6,CASFNRDGHFGELFF,TGTGCCAGCTTCAACCGGGACGGGCATTTCGGGGAGCTGTTTTTT